These 21 T cell receptor beta chains share one sample of origin, sequenced in a study of shared clonotypes between healthy human individuals. Produced via immunoSEQ multiplex PCR; TCRdb's table is partial and in-frame only. The sample lists 2,500,000 or so clones, more than 85% occurring once. Sequencing input: naive CD4+ T cells from PBMCs. Subset given: CD45RA+ positively selected. These receptors were collected from a man younger than 35 in good health. Some clones in this sample may be carry-over from other donors' samples.

The rearrangement uses TRBV9 and TRBJ2-3, with D maybe TRBD1 (6 bases). V was clipped by 5 bases and J by 5 bases, with 18 bases between them. Germline V gene sequence: CDR1 SGDLS, CDR2 YYNGEE. The CDR3 covers 15 residues. In nucleotides, the CDR3 is TGTGCCAGCAGTCGAATAACAGGGTTAGGAGATACGCAGTATTTT. Translating gives CASSRITGLGDTQYF.

The chain recombines TRBV29-1 with TRBJ2-7; D is tentatively TRBD1 or TRBD2 (5 bases each). Germline V CDR1 and CDR2: SQVTM, ANQGSEA. V was cut by 1 base and J by 6 bases, with 10 bases left in between. There are 12 residues in the CDR3. The CDR3 DNA follows: TGCAGCGTTGAAGCCCAGGGACGCGAGCAGTACTTC. This codes for CSVEAQGREQYF.

This sequence joins TRBV27 and TRBJ2-3, with D possibly being TRBD1 or TRBD2 (6 bases each). Germline V gene lookup returns CDR1 MNHEY and CDR2 SMNVEV (reference sequence). V was clipped by 4 bases and J by 10 bases, with 21 bases between them. This CDR3 is built from 15 residues. CDR3 sequence reads: CASSSSSLGGEAQYF. CDR3 nucleotides: TGTGCCAGCAGTTCCTCCTCCCTGGGGGGCGAGGCGCAGTATTTT.

This chain uses TRBV5-1 with TRBJ1-1; 9 bases map to TRBD1. V lost 4 bases, J lost 5 bases, and 9 bases stayed unmatched. The CDR3 is 15 residues long. Germline CDR1 SGHRS, CDR2 YFSETQ. The CDR3, as DNA: TGCGCCAGCAGCAGGGGGGACAGGGAGGGAACTGAAGCTTTCTTT. It is translated as CASSRGDREGTEAFF.

This clone was detected only once. This chain connects TRBV11-2 to TRBJ1-1; 10 positions agree with TRBD1. CDR1 SGHAT and CDR2 FQNNGV come from the germline V gene. Trimming took 0 bases from V and 10 from J; bases not matched to a gene: 8. This CDR3 has 15 amino acids. The CDR3 spells CASSLDRGQGRPAFF. In DNA form, the CDR3 reads TGTGCCAGCAGCTTAGATAGGGGACAGGGGCGTCCAGCTTTCTTT.

V is TRBV6-1 and J is TRBJ1-2, with a possible D match to TRBD1 (5 bases). The CDR3 has 15 residues. Trimming left V 7 bases short and J 5 bases short, with 20 bases between. Germline CDR1 and CDR2: MNHNS and SASEGT. DNA for the CDR3: TGTGCCAGCACCAACGTGGCAGGGACCGGTTATGGCTACACCTTC. As protein: CASTNVAGTGYGYTF.

This clone was seen a single time. The chain joins TRBV9 to TRBJ2-1; D is unresolved. The CDR3 contains 14 residues. With 6 bases removed from V and 5 bases from J, the gap between germline ends came to 15 bases. Germline V gene lookup returns CDR1 SGDLS and CDR2 YYNGEE. The CDR3: CASNPSAGHNEQFF. The DNA for the CDR3 is TGTGCCAGCAACCCCTCCGCCGGCCACAATGAGCAGTTCTTC.

On this clone: Other DNA variants within this sample encode the same CDR3. The gene calls are TRBV9 and TRBJ2-1, with D perhaps TRBD2 (6 bases). V was cut by 2 bases and J by 5 bases, with 11 bases left in between. Germline V lookup: CDR1 SGDLS, CDR2 YYNGEE. The CDR3 is made up of 14 amino acids. CDR3 amino acids: CASSVGGSHNEQFF. CDR3 coding DNA: TGTGCCAGCAGCGTGGGGGGTTCGCACAATGAGCAGTTCTTC.

The V call is TRBV18, the J call TRBJ1-3; a possible D gene is TRBD1 (5 bases). This CDR3 is built from 13 residues. Germline V gene sequence: CDR1 KGHSH, CDR2 LQKENI. Trimming stripped 0 bases from V and 5 bases from J, with 5 bases between. Here the CDR3 reads CASSPPGRNTIYF. The CDR3 nucleotides are TGTGCCAGCTCACCACCGGGACGAAACACCATATATTTT. Complete variable domain (other parts from reference TRBV18 and TRBJ1-3): NAGVMQNPRHLVRRRGQEARLRCSPMKGHSHVYWYRQLPEEGLKFMVYLQKENIIDESGMPKERFSAEFPKEGPSILRIQQVVRGDSAAYFCASSPPGRNTIYFGEGSWLTVV.

The rearrangement links TRBV6-6 to TRBJ1-1, with TRBD1 as a possible D gene (5 bases). This CDR3 has 14 residues. The germline V gene encodes CDR1 MNHNY and CDR2 SVGAGI (reference sequence). Trimming removed 7 bases at V and 6 bases at J, with 18 bases between. The CDR3 nucleotides read TGTGCCAGCACCCGGGGGGTAGAGGTCGCTGAAGCTTTCTTT. Amino acids: CASTRGVEVAEAFF.

V is TRBV19 and J is TRBJ1-1, with D unresolved. The V end was cut by 3 bases, the J end by 6 bases, with 8 bases between. Germline CDR1 reads LNHDA; CDR2 reads SQIVND (reference sequence). The CDR3 extends over 12 amino acids. CDR3 residues: CASSMRAAEAFF. The CDR3 nucleotides read TGTGCCAGTAGTATGAGAGCGGCTGAAGCTTTCTTT.

This rearrangement joins TRBV4-2 to TRBJ2-7, with 9 positions matching TRBD1. CDR1 and CDR2 from the germline V gene are LGHNA and YNFKEQ. The V gene end was trimmed by 3 bases and the J gene end by 5 bases; junction bases not matched to a gene: 11. This CDR3 spans 16 amino acids. The CDR3 sequence: CASSHSKGTGNHEQYF. For the CDR3, the DNA is TGTGCCAGCAGCCACTCAAAGGGGACAGGGAACCACGAGCAGTACTTC.

V is TRBV6-5 and J is TRBJ1-2, with a weak D call TRBD1 (6 bases). The CDR3 contains 15 residues. V was pared by 7 bases and J by 2 bases, with 17 bases between. CDR1 is MNHEY, CDR2 SVGAGI, per germline. CDR3 DNA: TGTGCCAGCACCCTACGGTGGGGGCAGAACTATGGCTACACCTTC. It codes for CASTLRWGQNYGYTF.

Comments on this clone: Distinct nucleotide sequences in the sample also encode this CDR3. The J gene is TRBJ2-1, the V gene TRBV7-3; D may be TRBD2 (6 bases). The CDR3 covers 11 residues. Germline V gives CDR1 SGHTA, CDR2 FQGTGA. V was clipped by 3 bases and J by 9 bases, with 6 bases between them. The CDR3 spells CASSFGGEQFF. CDR3 DNA sequence: TGTGCCAGCAGCTTCGGGGGTGAGCAGTTCTTC.

The chain employs TRBV7-8 and TRBJ1-4; no reliable D call. Trimming removed 3 bases from V and 0 bases from J, with 20 bases in between. Germline V CDR1 and CDR2: SGHVS, FQNEAQ. The CDR3 spans 19 residues. CDR3 protein: CASSFLIRVQDATNEKLFF. The CDR3 coding sequence is TGTGCCAGCAGCTTCTTAATTAGGGTCCAAGATGCAACTAATGAAAAACTGTTTTTT. The full variable domain, with the rest looked up from reference TRBV7-8 and TRBJ1-4, is GAGVSQSPRYKVAKRGQDVALRCDPISGHVSLFWYQQALGQGPEFLTYFQNEAQLDKSGLPSDRFFAERPEGSVSTLKIQRTQQEDSAVYLCASSFLIRVQDATNEKLFFGSGTQLSVL.

The chain has TRBV25-1 and TRBJ2-4, with 7 bases fitting TRBD1. Germline assignment: CDR1 MGHDK and CDR2 SYGVNS. V lost 3 bases to trimming and J lost 4 bases; unmatched junction nucleotides: 0. The CDR3 consists of 13 residues. For the CDR3, the DNA is TGTGCCAGCAGTGAGACAGGGAAAAACATTCAGTACTTC. It translates to CASSETGKNIQYF.

The chain joins TRBV6-6 to TRBJ1-3; D gene uncertain. V lost 2 bases and J 2 bases, leaving 7 bases between the germline ends. The CDR3 sequence is 14 residues long. Germline assignment: CDR1 MNHNY and CDR2 SVGAGI (reference sequence). CDR3 protein: CASSYGVTGNTIYF. Written as DNA, the CDR3 is TGTGCCAGCAGTTACGGAGTGACTGGAAACACCATATATTTT.

The rearrangement uses TRBV19 and TRBJ1-5, with D perhaps TRBD1 (6 bases). CDR3 length: 19 amino acids. Germline loops: CDR1 LNHDA, CDR2 SQIVND (reference sequence). V was shortened by 7 bases and J by 0 bases, with 25 bases between the two germline ends. The CDR3 spells CASTLRYPGHFYSNQPQHF. The CDR3 DNA reads as TGTGCCAGTACCCTGCGGTACCCGGGACATTTCTATAGCAATCAGCCCCAGCATTTT.

V gene TRBV6-5 combines with J gene TRBJ2-7; tentatively, D is TRBD1 or TRBD2 (6 bases each). Deletions cut 0 bases from V and 1 base from J, with 13 bases between. From germline, CDR1 is MNHEY and CDR2 SVGAGI. The CDR3 is made up of 16 amino acids. This CDR3 reads CASSYSYRAGSYEQYF. The CDR3 nucleotides read TGTGCCAGCAGTTACTCGTACAGGGCGGGGTCCTACGAGCAGTACTTC.

The rearrangement joins TRBV2 to TRBJ2-2; 7 bases are a match to TRBD2. The length of the CDR3 is 15 residues. The V segment lost 8 bases and the J segment 0 bases; nucleotides outside the gene matches: 6. Germline CDR1 and CDR2: SNHLY and FYNNEI. CDR3 protein: CASEAAGANTGELFF. The DNA for the CDR3 is TGTGCCAGCGAAGCGGCGGGGGCGAACACCGGGGAGCTGTTTTTT. Drawing the rest from reference TRBV2 and TRBJ2-2, the complete variable domain is EPEVTQTPSHQVTQMGQEVILRCVPISNHLYFYWYRQILGQKVEFLVSFYNNEISEKSEIFDDQFSVERPDGSNFTLKIRSTKLEDSAMYFCASEAAGANTGELFFGEGSRLTVL.

The chain carries TRBV18 and TRBJ1-5; maybe TRBD1 (6 bases). Trimming shortened V by 2 bases and J by 0 bases, and 17 bases separated the two germline ends. The CDR3 consists of 18 residues. Germline assignment: CDR1 KGHSH and CDR2 LQKENI. This CDR3 is CASSPGSPDSHSNQPQHF. For the CDR3, the DNA is TGTGCCAGCTCACCAGGTTCTCCGGACAGCCATAGCAATCAGCCCCAGCATTTT.